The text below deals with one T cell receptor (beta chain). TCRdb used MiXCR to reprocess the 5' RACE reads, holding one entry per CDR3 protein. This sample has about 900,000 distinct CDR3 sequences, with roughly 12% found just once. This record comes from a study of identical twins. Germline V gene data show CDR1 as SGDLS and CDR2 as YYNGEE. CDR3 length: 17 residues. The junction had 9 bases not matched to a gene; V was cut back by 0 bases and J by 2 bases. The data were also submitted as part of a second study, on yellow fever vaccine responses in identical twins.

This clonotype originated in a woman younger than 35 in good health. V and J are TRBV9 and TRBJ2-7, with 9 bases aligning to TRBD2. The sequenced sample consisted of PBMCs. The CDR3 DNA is TGTGCCAGCAGCGTAGGGCTCGCGGGAGGGCTCCCCTACGAGCAGTACTTC. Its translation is CASSVGLAGGLPYEQYF.